This T cell receptor beta chain was recorded in a study of blood T cell repertoires in COVID-19. At the level of the study: From T cells, B-cell-depleted T cells, or PBMCs came the material, which was cDNA or gDNA.

The CDR3 is 15 amino acids. Trimming at V came to 7 bases and at J to 11 bases, leaving 16 bases not matched to a gene. Germline V gene lookup returns CDR1 LNHDA and CDR2 SQIVND (reference sequence). Using immunoSEQ multiplex PCR, the repertoire was profiled, and TCRdb retains in-frame clones only, with some absent. The sample records 100,000 to 150,000 clones, approximately 88% being singletons. This TCR was recovered from a man aged 50 to 60 with acute or convalescent COVID-19. The sequenced material came from peripheral blood. This sequence joins TRBV19 and TRBJ1-1; TRBD1 matches at 10 bases. CDR3 amino acids: CASTLGRRQGATAFF. In DNA form, the CDR3 reads TGTGCCAGTACCCTAGGGAGGAGACAGGGGGCGACTGCTTTCTTT.